This T cell receptor (beta chain) was identified in a study of tumor-infiltrating lymphocytes in oesophageal squamous cell carcinoma. Ten or more counts support this clonotype. TCRdb re-called the PCR reads with MiXCR, one entry per CDR3 protein. The top ten hold roughly a third of the sample, which has about 17,000 distinct CDR3 sequences, less than 50% seen once. Sample: normal esophageal tissue next to the tumor. The receptor was isolated from a female donor with esophageal squamous cell carcinoma.

CDR3 sequence reads: CASRGTLSYEQYF. The CDR3 coding sequence is TGTGCCAGCAGGGGGACATTGTCCTACGAGCAGTACTTC. The chain is built from TRBV28 and TRBJ2-3, with a tentative D call TRBD1 (6 bases). The J call may not be correct, given that the DNA end is closer to TRBJ2-7. The CDR3 contains 13 residues. Germline lookup yields CDR1 MDHEN and CDR2 SYDVKM.